Listed below are T cell receptor beta chains from one sample, sequenced in a study of T cell responses to AZD1222 COVID-19 vaccine. TCRdb keeps only in-frame clones here, not all; method: immunoSEQ multiplex PCR. This sample has approximately 120,000 clones, with approximately 90% found just once. The sample in question was peripheral blood, obtained on day 0 of AZD1222 vaccination. The receptors come from an adult in good health. CDR3s include the opening cysteine and the closing phenylalanine or tryptophan. D genes are given only for firm matches. Not every row has a clone size; where given, it reads once, few, many or a size class.

d_gene: TRBD2; v_gene: TRBV30; len: 14; j_gene: TRBJ2-3; abundance: -; CDR3aa: CAWRERGARNTQYF; CDR3nt: TGTGCCTGGAGAGAGCGGGGGGCCCGGAATACGCAGTATTTT
d_gene: -; v_gene: TRBV6-2/TRBV6-3; len: 17; j_gene: TRBJ2-3; abundance: -; CDR3aa: CASSPLVGSQVTDTQYF; CDR3nt: TGTGCCAGCAGTCCCCTCGTGGGGTCACAGGTCACAGATACGCAGTATTTT
d_gene: TRBD1; v_gene: TRBV3-1/TRBV3-2; len: 16; j_gene: TRBJ1-1; abundance: -; CDR3aa: CASSQLTGVGSTEAFF; CDR3nt: TGTGCCAGCAGCCAACTCACAGGGGTAGGTAGCACTGAAGCTTTCTTT
d_gene: -; v_gene: TRBV20-1; len: 11; j_gene: TRBJ1-1; abundance: -; CDR3aa: CSAIYGGSAFF; CDR3nt: TGCAGTGCTATTTACGGAGGGTCGGCTTTCTTT
d_gene: -; v_gene: TRBV15; len: 15; j_gene: TRBJ1-6; abundance: -; CDR3aa: CATSRDPREGSPLHF; CDR3nt: TGTGCCACCAGCAGAGACCCCAGGGAGGGTTCACCCCTCCACTTT
d_gene: -; v_gene: TRBV27; len: 12; j_gene: TRBJ1-1; abundance: -; CDR3aa: CASSPGQPQAFF; CDR3nt: TGTGCCAGCAGTCCAGGACAGCCACAAGCTTTCTTT
d_gene: TRBD1; v_gene: TRBV10-3; len: 15; j_gene: TRBJ1-5; abundance: -; CDR3aa: CAISESRGRVEPQHF; CDR3nt: TGTGCCATCAGTGAGTCGAGGGGGCGGGTGGAGCCCCAGCATTTT
d_gene: -; v_gene: TRBV2; len: 13; j_gene: TRBJ1-4; abundance: -; CDR3aa: CASSEEGREKLFF; CDR3nt: TGTGCCAGCAGTGAAGAGGGGAGAGAAAAACTGTTTTTT
d_gene: -; v_gene: TRBV5-1; len: 11; j_gene: TRBJ2-7; abundance: once; CDR3aa: CASSLDYEQYF; CDR3nt: TGCGCCAGCAGCTTGGACTACGAGCAGTACTTC
d_gene: -; v_gene: TRBV7-2; len: 16; j_gene: TRBJ2-2; abundance: -; CDR3aa: CASSLYVGGNTGELFF; CDR3nt: TGTGCCAGCAGCTTATACGTGGGGGGGAACACCGGGGAGCTGTTTTTT
d_gene: -; v_gene: TRBV11-3; len: 15; j_gene: TRBJ1-3; abundance: -; CDR3aa: CASSPKQGFGNTIYF; CDR3nt: TGTGCCAGCAGCCCGAAGCAGGGATTTGGAAACACCATATATTTT
d_gene: TRBD2; v_gene: TRBV15; len: 18; j_gene: TRBJ2-2; abundance: -; CDR3aa: CATSRTKGGSPGTGELFF; CDR3nt: TGTGCCACCAGCAGAACCAAAGGCGGGAGCCCCGGGACCGGGGAGCTGTTTTTT
d_gene: -; v_gene: TRBV4-1; len: 15; j_gene: TRBJ2-7; abundance: -; CDR3aa: CASSPWTGDSYEQYF; CDR3nt: TGCGCCAGCAGCCCGTGGACGGGAGACTCCTACGAGCAGTACTTC
d_gene: -; v_gene: TRBV25-1; len: 14; j_gene: TRBJ1-4; abundance: -; CDR3aa: CASSHASGNEKLFF; CDR3nt: TGTGCCAGCAGTCATGCCTCGGGGAATGAAAAACTGTTTTTT
d_gene: TRBD1; v_gene: TRBV6-5; len: 16; j_gene: TRBJ2-7; abundance: -; CDR3aa: CASSYSTGHRFYEQYF; CDR3nt: TGTGCCAGCAGTTACTCGACAGGGCACCGATTCTACGAGCAGTACTTC
d_gene: -; v_gene: TRBV5-4; len: 11; j_gene: TRBJ2-1; abundance: -; CDR3aa: CASSGSNEQFF; CDR3nt: TGTGCCAGCAGTGGATCCAATGAGCAGTTCTTC
d_gene: TRBD1; v_gene: TRBV16; len: 15; j_gene: TRBJ2-7; abundance: -; CDR3aa: CASSSQGAGPYEQYF; CDR3nt: TGTGCCAGCAGCTCGCAGGGGGCAGGTCCCTACGAGCAGTACTTC
d_gene: -; v_gene: TRBV3-1/TRBV3-2; len: 15; j_gene: TRBJ2-2; abundance: -; CDR3aa: CASSQDWANTGELFF; CDR3nt: TGTGCCAGCAGCCAAGACTGGGCGAACACCGGGGAGCTGTTTTTT
d_gene: -; v_gene: TRBV7-2; len: 16; j_gene: TRBJ2-2; abundance: few; CDR3aa: CASSLGGPLKTGELFF; CDR3nt: TGTGCCAGCAGCTTAGGCGGCCCGTTGAAGACCGGGGAGCTGTTTTTT
d_gene: -; v_gene: TRBV27; len: 17; j_gene: TRBJ1-1; abundance: -; CDR3aa: CASRAATGKQGDTEAFF; CDR3nt: TGTGCCAGCCGGGCTGCAACAGGGAAACAAGGGGACACTGAAGCTTTCTTT
d_gene: -; v_gene: TRBV5-1; len: 15; j_gene: TRBJ1-6; abundance: -; CDR3aa: CASSLEQGEFSPLHF; CDR3nt: TGCGCCAGCAGCTTGGAACAGGGAGAATTCTCACCCCTCCACTTT
d_gene: TRBD2; v_gene: TRBV5-6; len: 15; j_gene: TRBJ2-1; abundance: -; CDR3aa: CASSSLAGGKNEQFF; CDR3nt: TGTGCCAGCAGCTCTTTAGCGGGAGGGAAAAATGAGCAGTTCTTC
d_gene: -; v_gene: TRBV11-2; len: 15; j_gene: TRBJ1-1; abundance: -; CDR3aa: CASSPPAGRNTEAFF; CDR3nt: TGTGCCAGCAGCCCCCCGGCCGGGAGGAATACTGAAGCTTTCTTT
d_gene: TRBD1; v_gene: TRBV6-5; len: 13; j_gene: TRBJ2-5; abundance: -; CDR3aa: CASRGTGGETQYF; CDR3nt: TGTGCCAGCAGAGGGACAGGAGGAGAGACCCAGTACTTC
d_gene: -; v_gene: TRBV19; len: 12; j_gene: TRBJ1-2; abundance: once; CDR3aa: CASLGTRYGYTF; CDR3nt: TGTGCCAGCCTCGGGACCCGCTATGGCTACACCTTC
d_gene: TRBD1; v_gene: TRBV3-1/TRBV3-2; len: 13; j_gene: TRBJ1-1; abundance: -; CDR3aa: CANSQGANTEAFF; CDR3nt: TGTGCCAATTCACAGGGGGCGAACACTGAAGCTTTCTTT
d_gene: -; v_gene: TRBV6-5; len: 13; j_gene: TRBJ1-1; abundance: -; CDR3aa: CASSRGVRTEAFF; CDR3nt: TGTGCCAGCAGCCGGGGAGTTAGGACTGAAGCTTTCTTT
d_gene: -; v_gene: TRBV19; len: 15; j_gene: TRBJ1-5; abundance: few; CDR3aa: CASTVGAFLNQPQHF; CDR3nt: TGTGCCAGTACCGTGGGCGCCTTTCTCAATCAGCCCCAGCATTTT
d_gene: -; v_gene: TRBV9; len: 14; j_gene: TRBJ1-1; abundance: -; CDR3aa: CASSAGGTTTEAFF; CDR3nt: TGTGCCAGCAGCGCAGGCGGGACGACCACTGAAGCTTTCTTT
d_gene: TRBD1; v_gene: TRBV24-1; len: 15; j_gene: TRBJ2-7; abundance: -; CDR3aa: CATSDQTGGVYEQYF; CDR3nt: TGTGCCACCAGTGACCAGACAGGGGGCGTCTACGAGCAGTACTTC
d_gene: -; v_gene: TRBV7-2; len: 13; j_gene: TRBJ1-1; abundance: once; CDR3aa: CASSLHMNTEAFF; CDR3nt: TGTGCCAGCAGCCTTCATATGAACACTGAAGCTTTCTTT
d_gene: -; v_gene: TRBV6-5; len: 12; j_gene: TRBJ2-5; abundance: -; CDR3aa: CASSPGPETQYF; CDR3nt: TGTGCCAGCAGCCCGGGGCCGGAGACCCAGTACTTC
d_gene: TRBD1; v_gene: TRBV29-1; len: 13; j_gene: TRBJ1-1; abundance: -; CDR3aa: CSVDDRADTEAFF; CDR3nt: TGCAGCGTGGATGACAGGGCGGACACTGAAGCTTTCTTT
d_gene: TRBD1; v_gene: TRBV5-5; len: 15; j_gene: TRBJ2-7; abundance: -; CDR3aa: CASSHYRGAGDEQYF; CDR3nt: TGTGCCAGCAGCCATTACAGGGGCGCTGGCGACGAGCAGTACTTC
d_gene: TRBD1; v_gene: TRBV30; len: 14; j_gene: TRBJ1-1; abundance: -; CDR3aa: CAWIQGALNTEAFF; CDR3nt: TGTGCCTGGATCCAGGGGGCGCTGAACACTGAAGCTTTCTTT